The present T cell receptor beta chain was sequenced within a study of beta chain features in type 1 diabetes. Reverse transcription of all isolated RNA meant that expressed TCRB transcripts were sequenced. Sequencing used immunoSEQ multiplex PCR; TCRdb keeps in-frame clones, though not all of them. The sample lists more than 300,000 clones, roughly 12% occurring once. Germline V lookup: CDR1 SGHRS, CDR2 YFSETQ. V was pared by 7 bases and J by 0 bases, with 14 bases between. The CDR3 is 15 amino acids. In its sample, this clone was seen a few times. Sequencing used naive CD4+ T cells from blood. The rearrangement joins TRBV5-1 to TRBJ1-5, with a weak D call TRBD1 (5 bases). The source of this sequence is a man aged 18 to 35 in good health. The CDR3 bases are TGCGCCAGCTTGCGGGACGGCATTAGCAATCAGCCCCAGCATTTT. Protein: CASLRDGISNQPQHF.